A selection of T cell receptor beta chains follows, all from one sample in a study of blood T cell repertoires in COVID-19. The protocol was immunoSEQ multiplex PCR, while the TCRdb copy is restricted to in-frame clones and leaves out a portion. Among hundreds of thousands of clones listed, approximately 89% were seen once. The sequencing input was peripheral blood. These receptors came from a woman in her 70s with COVID-19, enrolled during active disease. The CDR3 runs from the conserved cysteine through the conserved F or W. Fields, in order: V gene, J gene, D gene, clone size, CDR3 DNA, CDR3 protein. D genes are given only for firm matches. Not all rows give a size; the values are once, few, many and, for expanded clones, a class.

V gene: TRBV7-3
J gene: TRBJ2-7
D gene: -
clone size: few
CDR3 DNA: TGTGCCAGCAGCTCAACCCTTACAGGGGAGCAGTACTTC
CDR3 protein: CASSSTLTGEQYF

V gene: TRBV19
J gene: TRBJ1-3
D gene: TRBD1
clone size: few
CDR3 DNA: TGTGCCAGTAGCCTACAGGGGAAAGGAAACACCATATATTTT
CDR3 protein: CASSLQGKGNTIYF

V gene: TRBV30
J gene: TRBJ2-3
D gene: TRBD2
clone size: -
CDR3 DNA: TGTGCCTGGAGTCTCTTATTTGGGGCGGGAGGGCAGGATACGCAGTATTTT
CDR3 protein: CAWSLLFGAGGQDTQYF

V gene: TRBV10-2
J gene: TRBJ1-5
D gene: TRBD1
clone size: -
CDR3 DNA: TGCGCCAGCAAAACAGGGGATCAGCCCCAGCATTTT
CDR3 protein: CASKTGDQPQHF

V gene: TRBV19
J gene: TRBJ1-5
D gene: -
clone size: -
CDR3 DNA: TGTGCCAGTAGCCCCGGGAGGGAGGATCAGCCCCAGCATTTT
CDR3 protein: CASSPGREDQPQHF

V gene: TRBV27
J gene: TRBJ2-2
D gene: TRBD1
clone size: -
CDR3 DNA: TGTGCCAGCAGTTTATTCAGGGACACAGGGGGCGATTACACCGGGGAGCTGTTTTTT
CDR3 protein: CASSLFRDTGGDYTGELFF

V gene: TRBV30
J gene: TRBJ2-1
D gene: -
clone size: -
CDR3 DNA: TGTGCCTGTACTGACTGGAACAATGAGCAGTTCTTC
CDR3 protein: CACTDWNNEQFF

V gene: TRBV9
J gene: TRBJ1-4
D gene: TRBD1
clone size: -
CDR3 DNA: TGTGCCAGCAGCGAGACCCCACAGGGGGTAAGAGAAAAACTGTTTTTT
CDR3 protein: CASSETPQGVREKLFF

V gene: TRBV6-5
J gene: TRBJ2-1
D gene: TRBD1
clone size: -
CDR3 DNA: TGTGCCAGCAGTCCCGACAGGGGGTCGAGCAATGAGCAGTTCTTC
CDR3 protein: CASSPDRGSSNEQFF

V gene: TRBV19
J gene: TRBJ1-3
D gene: -
clone size: -
CDR3 DNA: TGTGCCAGTTCCCGGGACTTAAAGCCCTCTGGAAACACCATATATTTT
CDR3 protein: CASSRDLKPSGNTIYF

V gene: TRBV5-1
J gene: TRBJ2-1
D gene: -
clone size: -
CDR3 DNA: TGCGCCAGCAGCTTGGATACGGGGTTAGGCTCCTACAATGAGCAGTTCTTC
CDR3 protein: CASSLDTGLGSYNEQFF

V gene: TRBV28
J gene: TRBJ2-5
D gene: TRBD2
clone size: -
CDR3 DNA: TGTGCCAGCAGCGCGGGGGGCCGTCAAGAGACCCAGTACTTC
CDR3 protein: CASSAGGRQETQYF

V gene: TRBV4-3
J gene: TRBJ1-2
D gene: TRBD1
clone size: -
CDR3 DNA: TGCGCCAGCAGCCAAGACGTGACAGGGGCCTATGGCTACACCTTC
CDR3 protein: CASSQDVTGAYGYTF

V gene: TRBV4-1
J gene: TRBJ2-1
D gene: TRBD2
clone size: -
CDR3 DNA: TGCGCCAGCAGCCAAGAAGGCGGGACTAGCGGCTACAATGAGCAGTTCTTC
CDR3 protein: CASSQEGGTSGYNEQFF

V gene: TRBV11-3
J gene: TRBJ2-2
D gene: TRBD2
clone size: few
CDR3 DNA: TGTGCCAGCAGCTTAGATAATAGCGGGAGGAGCACCGGGGAGCTGTTTTTT
CDR3 protein: CASSLDNSGRSTGELFF

V gene: TRBV10-3
J gene: TRBJ2-3
D gene: -
clone size: once
CDR3 DNA: TGTGCCATCAGTGAGCGTCTAGTAGGCACAGATACGCAGTATTTT
CDR3 protein: CAISERLVGTDTQYF

V gene: TRBV13
J gene: TRBJ1-5
D gene: -
clone size: -
CDR3 DNA: TGTGCCAGCAGCCGCGGACAGAGCAATCAGCCCCAGCATTTT
CDR3 protein: CASSRGQSNQPQHF

V gene: TRBV28
J gene: TRBJ2-7
D gene: TRBD1
clone size: few
CDR3 DNA: TGTGCCAGCAGTTTATGGGCCCCGGGACAGGAGAGCTCCTACGAGCAGTACTTC
CDR3 protein: CASSLWAPGQESSYEQYF

V gene: TRBV7-8
J gene: TRBJ1-1
D gene: -
clone size: -
CDR3 DNA: TGTGCCAGCAGCTTACTCGGGAACACTGAAGCTTTCTTT
CDR3 protein: CASSLLGNTEAFF

V gene: TRBV24-1
J gene: TRBJ2-1
D gene: TRBD1
clone size: -
CDR3 DNA: TGTGCCACCAGTGAGTCCAGGGACAGGGGTAAGAATGAGCAGTTCTTC
CDR3 protein: CATSESRDRGKNEQFF